These 27 T cell receptor beta chains came from one sample sequenced in a study of T cell repertoires in cytomegalovirus infection (dated by TCRdb to between 2017 and 2020). The antigens these receptors bind are not known. These reads were obtained on an Illumina HiSeq 1500. TCRdb reworked the public reads: Q25 trimming with fastp, MiXCR clone assembly, productive beta chains retained. A single entry per CDR3 protein holds the most common genes and DNA from its merged rows. The sample contains around 99,000 distinct CDR3 sequences, around 28% of them found a single time. Around 80% of the sample goes to the ten largest clones. The treatment or condition label corresponds to: in vitro stimulation with specific CMV peptide epitopes to enrich CMV-specific T cells. This material consisted of CD8+ T cells from cultured PBMCs, taken from culture after CMV antigen stimulation. The receptor source for this set is a human donor in good health (CMV status not recorded). Some clones in this sample may be carry-over from other donors' samples.

The chain is built from TRBV7-3 and TRBJ2-7; no firm D call. Trimming shortened V by 0 bases and J by 7 bases, and 10 bases separated the two germline ends. This CDR3 is built from 13 residues. The germline V gene encodes CDR1 SGHTA and CDR2 FQGTGA. CDR3 bases: TGTGCCAGCAGCTTAACGAATTTGGGGGAGCAGTACTTC. This encodes CASSLTNLGEQYF.

A note on this clonotype: One end of the junction does not line up with germline, which may come from a read error. V is TRBV5-4 and J is TRBJ2-5, with D possibly matching TRBD2 (7 bases). Per the germline V gene, CDR1 is SGHNT and CDR2 is YYREEE (reference sequence). The CDR3 covers 16 residues. CDR3 DNA sequence: TGTGCCAGCAGCCCCTCTAGGGGGGGTAGTTCAGAGACCCGGTACTTC. Translation: CASSPSRGGSSETRYF. The full variable domain, rest sourced from reference TRBV5-4 and TRBJ2-5, is ETGVTQSPTHLIKTRGQQVTLRCSSQSGHNTVSWYQQALGQGPQFIFQYYREEENGRGNFPPRFSGLQFPNYSSELNVNALELDDSALYLCASSPSRGGSSETRYFGPGTRLLVL.

V is TRBV13 and J is TRBJ2-1; D could derive from TRBD1 or TRBD2 (6 bases each). V was clipped by 0 bases and J by 6 bases, with 15 bases between them. The CDR3 loop spans 16 amino acids. Germline CDR1 and CDR2: PRHDT and FYEKMQ (reference sequence). For the CDR3, the DNA is TGTGCCAGCAGCTTAGGCGGAGGGGGGACTCGCAATGAGCAGTTCTTC. Protein product: CASSLGGGGTRNEQFF.

The chain joins TRBV7-9 to TRBJ2-2, with D perhaps matching TRBD2 (5 bases). The V end lost 5 bases, the J end lost 4 bases, and 17 bases lay between the germline ends. The CDR3 runs 16 residues. Per the germline V gene, CDR1 is SEHNR and CDR2 is FQNEAQ (reference sequence). The CDR3 DNA follows: TGTGCCAGCAGCCCCCGAGAAGGGCGGGTCACCGGGGAGCTGTTTTTT. Residues: CASSPREGRVTGELFF.

This clonotype has a handful of counts. V gene TRBV11-2 combines with J gene TRBJ2-7; TRBD1 agrees at 8 bases. The CDR3 loop spans 17 amino acids. Losses at the gene ends were 4 bases for V and 1 base for J; bases not matched to a gene: 12. Germline lookup yields CDR1 SGHAT and CDR2 FQNNGV. In nucleotides, the CDR3 is TGTGCCAGCAGCTCCTGGACAGGGCAAAGGGCTTCCTACGAGCAGTACTTC. It is translated as CASSSWTGQRASYEQYF.

This clonotype was seen once. In DNA form, the CDR3 reads TGTGCCAGCAGTGCGAGGAACACTGAAGCTTTCTTT. Its translation: CASSARNTEAFF. The chain carries TRBV2 and TRBJ1-1; D gene uncertain. Germline CDR1 reads SNHLY; CDR2 reads FYNNEI. V was shortened by 4 bases and J by 1 base, with 4 bases between the two germline ends. The CDR3 totals 12 residues.

The rearrangement links TRBV7-8 to TRBJ1-6, with D perhaps TRBD1 (5 bases). The CDR3 sequence is 17 residues long. The V end lost 2 bases, the J end lost 6 bases, and 17 bases lay between the germline ends. CDR1 and CDR2 (germline): SGHVS, FQNEAQ. CDR3 protein: CASSLTVAPGPNSPLHF. The CDR3 DNA is TGTGCCAGCAGCTTAACGGTGGCGCCAGGGCCTAATTCACCCCTCCACTTT.

In this sample, this clonotype turned up many times. This chain uses TRBV7-6 with TRBJ2-3; 10 nucleotides agree with TRBD2. The CDR3 runs to 17 residues. The ends lost 0 bases at V and 0 bases at J; junction bases unmatched: 3. From germline, CDR1 is SGHVS and CDR2 FNYEAQ. The CDR3 nucleotides read TGTGCCAGCAGCTTAGCATCTAGCGGGGGAAGCACAGATACGCAGTATTTT. This gives the protein CASSLASSGGSTDTQYF.

The CDR3 spells CASMERPYNEQFF. The CDR3 DNA is TGTGCCAGCATGGAGCGCCCGTACAATGAGCAGTTCTTC. This chain links TRBV12-3 or TRBV12-4 with TRBJ2-1; D gene ambiguous. The CDR3 covers 13 residues. Trimming took off 7 bases at V and 4 bases at J, with 11 bases between the two ends.

This clonotype has only a few counts. This chain uses TRBV6-1 with TRBJ1-1; the match to TRBD1 covers 7 bases. CDR3 length: 13 amino acids. V lost 6 bases, J lost 3 bases, and 4 bases stayed unmatched. The germline V gene has CDR1 MNHNS and CDR2 SASEGT. The CDR3 reads CASRRQGYTEAFF. The CDR3 bases are TGTGCCAGCAGAAGACAGGGCTACACTGAAGCTTTCTTT.

This clonotype has at least ten counts. This chain links TRBV7-9 with TRBJ2-6; the D gene is possibly TRBD2 (6 bases). The CDR3 is 19 amino acids. In germline, CDR1 is SEHNR, CDR2 FQNEAQ (reference sequence). Trimming left V 7 bases short and J 0 bases short, with 22 bases between. CDR3 sequence (DNA): TGTGCCAGCACCCAATCGGAGGGACCCTTCAACTCTGGGGCCAACGTCCTGACTTTC. Encoded protein: CASTQSEGPFNSGANVLTF.

The chain is built from TRBV5-4 and TRBJ2-7, with D perhaps TRBD2 (6 bases). The CDR3 length is 16 residues. The germline V gene has CDR1 SGHNT and CDR2 YYREEE (reference sequence). V gave up 1 base and J gave up 7 bases, with 21 bases separating them. The CDR3: CASSLWGVGPSWEQYF. The CDR3 bases are TGTGCCAGCAGCTTGTGGGGGGTGGGCCCTTCCTGGGAGCAGTACTTC.

This clonotype was recorded a few times. The gene calls are TRBV4-1 and TRBJ2-3, with a tentative D call TRBD2 (5 bases). This CDR3 has 13 residues. Trimming took off 1 base at V and 10 bases at J, with 12 bases between the two ends. Per the germline V gene, CDR1 is MGHRA and CDR2 is YSYEKL. The CDR3 DNA sequence: TGCGCCAGCAGCCAAGCCGGGGTGAGGGCGCAGTATTTT. It encodes CASSQAGVRAQYF.

This clonotype was counted between two and nine times. This chain joins TRBV4-1 and TRBJ2-3, with 8 bases identical to TRBD1. The CDR3 is made up of 17 amino acids. The trim removed 4 bases at V and 1 base at J, leaving 10 bases unmatched. Germline lookup yields CDR1 MGHRA and CDR2 YSYEKL. CDR3 DNA: TGCGCCAGCAGCCTATCAGGGGGCGGAGGCGGCACAGATACGCAGTATTTT. Translating it yields CASSLSGGGGGTDTQYF.

There are a few counts of this clonotype. The V call is TRBV19, the J call TRBJ1-1; D is uncertain. This CDR3 spans 13 amino acids. V lost 1 base and J 7 bases, leaving 10 bases between the germline ends. Looked up from germline, CDR1 is LNHDA and CDR2 is SQIVND (reference sequence). The CDR3 here is CASSIGAVFEAFF. DNA for the CDR3: TGTGCCAGTAGTATAGGGGCAGTATTTGAAGCTTTCTTT. Looking up the rest from reference TRBV19 and TRBJ1-1 gives the full variable domain: DGGITQSPKYLFRKEGQNVTLSCEQNLNHDAMYWYRQDPGQGLRLIYYSQIVNDFQKGDIAEGYSVSREKKESFPLTVTSAQKNPTAFYLCASSIGAVFEAFFGQGTRLTVV.

The J gene is TRBJ1-2, the V gene TRBV5-1, with no clear D. Trimming removed 0 bases from V and 1 base from J, with 7 bases in between. The CDR3 extends over 14 amino acids. Germline CDR1 is SGHRS and CDR2 is YFSETQ. The CDR3, as DNA: TGCGCCAGCAGCTTGGGTCCGGATAACTATGGCTACACCTTC. It specifies CASSLGPDNYGYTF.

This chain uses TRBV27 with TRBJ1-1; TRBD1 aligns across 8 bases. Germline V gives CDR1 MNHEY, CDR2 SMNVEV (reference sequence). The CDR3 has 14 residues. V was pared by 5 bases and J by 1 base, with 3 bases of the junction left unmatched. CDR3 region: CASSRQGRNTEAFF. CDR3 DNA: TGTGCCAGCAGTAGACAGGGGAGGAACACTGAAGCTTTCTTT.

The chain combines TRBV7-8 with TRBJ2-6, with D possibly matching TRBD2 (5 bases). Germline lookup yields CDR1 SGHVS and CDR2 FQNEAQ. The CDR3 loop spans 14 amino acids. V lost 11 bases and J 2 bases, leaving 13 bases between the germline ends. DNA of the CDR3: TGTGCCTGCACCCCCGGGACTGGGGCCAACGTCCTGACTTTC. Its protein is CACTPGTGANVLTF.

The sample holds many counts of this clonotype. The chain joins TRBV7-8 to TRBJ1-6, with TRBD1 as a possible D gene (6 bases). V shed 4 bases and J shed 8 bases, with 9 bases lying between them. The CDR3 extends over 13 amino acids. Germline V gene data show CDR1 as SGHVS and CDR2 as FQNEAQ. DNA of the CDR3: TGTGCCAGCAGCTGGCAGGGGTATTCACCCCTCCACTTT. This translates into CASSWQGYSPLHF.

The chain joins TRBV7-9 to TRBJ1-4, with D possibly TRBD1 on 5 matching bases. Trimming took 3 bases from V and 4 from J, leaving 12 bases between them. The germline gives CDR1 SEHNR, CDR2 FQNEAQ (reference sequence). This CDR3 is 15 amino acids long. CDR3: CASSFRGRNNEKLFF. CDR3 DNA: TGTGCCAGCAGCTTCCGGGGCAGGAATAATGAAAAACTGTTTTTT.

The rearrangement links TRBV5-1 to TRBJ1-1; TRBD1 matches 7 bases. Germline CDR1 reads SGHRS; CDR2 reads YFSETQ. This CDR3 contains 13 residues. Trimming took 0 bases from V and 8 from J; bases not matched to a gene: 4. In nucleotides, the CDR3 is TGCGCCAGCAGCTTGGCCGGACAGGAGGAAGCTTTCTTT. Translation: CASSLAGQEEAFF.

This clonotype was seen more than once but under ten times. This CDR3 reads CASSLDEPGPLYEQYF. The CDR3 DNA sequence: TGTGCCAGCAGTTTAGACGAACCCGGGCCCTTATACGAGCAGTACTTC. V and J are TRBV27 and TRBJ2-7; D remains ambiguous. The CDR3 extends over 16 amino acids. CDR1 is MNHEY and CDR2 is SMNVEV in the germline V gene (reference sequence). The V end was cut by 2 bases, the J end by 4 bases, with 18 bases between.

The CDR3 loop reads CASSLASSDEQFF. Written as DNA, the CDR3 is TGTGCCAGCAGCTTAGCGTCGTCCGATGAGCAGTTCTTC. This chain connects TRBV7-3 to TRBJ2-1, with no clear D. The CDR3 covers 13 residues. Germline values: CDR1 SGHTA, CDR2 FQGTGA. Between the trimmed V and J ends, which lost 2 bases and 8 bases, there was a span of 10 bases.

The table lists this clonotype with many counts. The genes are TRBV5-8 and TRBJ1-4, with D unclear. Trimming took off 0 bases at V and 3 bases at J, with 6 bases between the two ends. This CDR3 comprises 14 residues. Germline V CDR1 and CDR2: SGHTS, YDEGEE. Here the CDR3 DNA reads TGTGCCAGCAGCTTGGATCGCCCTAATGAAAAACTGTTTTTT. Its protein is CASSLDRPNEKLFF.

On this clonotype: A much larger clone lies a single base off, so this may be a read error. As the CDR3 is not closed by the conserved phenylalanine or tryptophan, this likely results from a read error. The rearrangement uses TRBV20-1 and TRBJ2-1, with 10 bases that match TRBD2. The germline gives CDR1 DFQATT, CDR2 SNEGSKA (reference sequence). The CDR3 contains 15 residues. J gave up 5 bases and V 6 bases, and 10 bases lay outside the gene matches. CDR3 DNA: TGCAGTGCCACGATCCTAGCGGGGGATAACAATGAGCAGTTCCTC. Protein: CSATILAGDNNEQFL.

This chain joins TRBV12-3 or TRBV12-4 and TRBJ1-3; D is undetermined. Trimming stripped 6 bases from V and 0 bases from J, with 24 bases between. This CDR3 is built from 19 residues. The CDR3 DNA follows: TGTGCCAGCAGCCCAACGGCGCGTCTAAATATATACTCTGGAAACACCATATATTTT. Its translation: CASSPTARLNIYSGNTIYF.

This clonotype came up once. The V gene is TRBV12-3 or TRBV12-4, the J gene TRBJ1-2; a weak D match, TRBD1 (6 bases). The CDR3 has 13 residues. Trimming shortened V by 2 bases and J by 6 bases, and 10 bases separated the two germline ends. The CDR3 protein is CASSLPGDNGYTF. CDR3 DNA sequence: TGTGCCAGCAGTTTACCCGGGGACAATGGCTACACCTTC.